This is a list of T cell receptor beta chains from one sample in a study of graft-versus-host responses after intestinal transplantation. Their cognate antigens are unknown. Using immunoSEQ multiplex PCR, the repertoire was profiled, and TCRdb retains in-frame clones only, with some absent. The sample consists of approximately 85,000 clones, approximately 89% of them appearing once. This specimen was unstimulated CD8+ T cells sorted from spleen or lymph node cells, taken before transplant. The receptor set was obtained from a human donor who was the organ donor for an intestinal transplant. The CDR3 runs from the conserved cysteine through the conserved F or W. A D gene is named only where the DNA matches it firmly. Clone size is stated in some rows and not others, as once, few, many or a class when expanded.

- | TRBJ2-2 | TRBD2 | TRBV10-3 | TGTGCCATCAGCCGTGGCGGGAGTTCGAACACCGGGGAGCTGTTTTTT | CAISRGGSSNTGELFF
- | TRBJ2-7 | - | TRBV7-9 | TGTGCCAGCAGCTTCGCCCCCTACGAGCAGTACTTC | CASSFAPYEQYF
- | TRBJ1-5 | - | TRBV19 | TGTGCCAGTAGTATATTAACTGGGGTCAATCAGCCCCAGCATTTT | CASSILTGVNQPQHF
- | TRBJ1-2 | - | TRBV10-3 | TGTGCCATCAGTGAGACGGACAGAAATGCTATTCATGGCTACACCTTC | CAISETDRNAIHGYTF
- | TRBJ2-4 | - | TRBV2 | TGTGCCAGCCGACGTTTGACGGAGGATCTAGCCAAAAACATTCAGTACTTC | CASRRLTEDLAKNIQYF
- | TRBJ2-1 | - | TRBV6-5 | TGTGCCAGCAGTTACCTTGGCTACAATGAGCAGTTCTTC | CASSYLGYNEQFF
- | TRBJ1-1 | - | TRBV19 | TGTGCCAGTAGTATCAATTCGGGGACTGAAGCTTTCTTT | CASSINSGTEAFF
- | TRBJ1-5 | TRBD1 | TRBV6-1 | TGTGCCAGCAGTGGAGTCAGGGGGGGCGAAAAGGCCCAGCATTTT | CASSGVRGGEKAQHF
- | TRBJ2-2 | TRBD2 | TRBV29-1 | TGCAGCGTTGAGGGGGGGACTAGTTCGGCGGGGGAGCTGTTTTTT | CSVEGGTSSAGELFF
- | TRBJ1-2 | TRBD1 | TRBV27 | TGTGCCAGCAGTTTAACGACAGGGGCTAACTATGGCTACACCTTC | CASSLTTGANYGYTF
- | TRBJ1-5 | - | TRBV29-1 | TGCAGCGTTGTGGTCGGCAATCAGCCCCAGCATTTT | CSVVVGNQPQHF
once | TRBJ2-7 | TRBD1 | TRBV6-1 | TGTGCCAGCAGTGAACCAGGGGGCTACTACGAGCAGTACTTC | CASSEPGGYYEQYF
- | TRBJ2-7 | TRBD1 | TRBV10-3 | TGTGCCATTAGTATGGGACAGTTCCCCTACGAGCAGTACTTC | CAISMGQFPYEQYF
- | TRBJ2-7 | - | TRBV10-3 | TGTGCCATCAGTGCGACAGAATACAGCTCCTACGAGCAGTACTTC | CAISATEYSSYEQYF
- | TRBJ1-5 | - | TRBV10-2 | TGCGCCAGCAGTGACGAGGGTTTCCAGCCCCAGCATTTT | CASSDEGFQPQHF